The rows below give T cell receptor beta chains drawn from one sample of a study. TCRdb re-derived calls from the 5' RACE reads in MiXCR, one entry per CDR3 protein. The sample shows tens of thousands of distinct CDR3 sequences, 28% of them seen only once. Sample: tumor-infiltrating memory CD4+ T cells sorted from the breast tumor. These receptors were obtained from a female donor with breast cancer. The CDR3 runs from the conserved cysteine through the conserved F or W. The D gene is left open where the match is weak. The size field is filled for only some rows; it gives once, few, many or a size class.

cdr3_aa cdr3_nt v_call d_call clone_size j_call
CASSSGSYNEQSF TGTGCCAGCAGCTCCGGGAGCTACAATGAGCAGTCCTTC TRBV7-9 - - TRBJ2-1
CSVALAGGRDTQYF TGCAGCGTTGCACTAGCGGGAGGGCGAGATACGCAGTATTTT TRBV29-1 TRBD2 many TRBJ2-3
CSARYPRFGQGWYGYTF TGCAGCGCCCGATACCCTCGTTTTGGGCAGGGTTGGTATGGCTACACCTTC TRBV29-1 - few TRBJ1-2
CSAHRGPGELFF TGCAGTGCCCACAGGGGGCCGGGGGAGCTGTTTTTT TRBV20-1 TRBD1 - TRBJ2-2
CASSFMDRDNSPLHF TGTGCCAGCAGCTTTATGGACAGGGATAATTCACCCCTCCACTTT TRBV5-6 TRBD1 medium-sized TRBJ1-6
CASSVSFRRNEQFF TGTGCCAGCAGCGTCTCCTTTCGACGGAATGAGCAGTTCTTC TRBV9 - - TRBJ2-1
CSARDLRGEQGTDTQYF TGCAGTGCTAGAGATCTCCGGGGAGAGCAGGGCACAGATACGCAGTATTTT TRBV20-1 - - TRBJ2-3
CASSSGTGESNIQYF TGTGCCAGCAGCTCCGGGACAGGGGAGTCGAACATTCAGTACTTC TRBV7-2 TRBD1 few TRBJ2-4
CASSQAGTEAFF TGTGCCAGCTCTCAGGCGGGGACTGAAGCTTTCTTT TRBV18 - once TRBJ1-1
CASSQPPGRRTLGTEAFF TGCGCCAGCAGCCAACCTCCGGGACGGCGTACCTTGGGCACTGAAGCTTTCTTT TRBV4-1 - few TRBJ1-1
CASTRQGTANTGELFF TGTGCCAGCACGCGACAGGGGACCGCGAACACCGGGGAGCTGTTTTTT TRBV6-6 TRBD1 few TRBJ2-2
CASSQGLAGENEQFF TGTGCCAGCAGCCAGGGGCTAGCGGGAGAGAATGAGCAGTTCTTC TRBV7-9 TRBD2 - TRBJ2-1
CASSSTSGEGELFF TGTGCCAGCAGCTCGACTAGCGGTGAAGGGGAGCTGTTTTTT TRBV6-2/TRBV6-3 TRBD2 few TRBJ2-2
CGAKQGADEKLFF TGCGGTGCTAAACAGGGGGCGGACGAAAAACTGTTTTTT TRBV20-1 TRBD1 once TRBJ1-4
CASSLRRTPGNEQFF TGTGCCAGCAGCTTAAGGAGGACCCCAGGTAATGAGCAGTTCTTC TRBV7-3 - - TRBJ2-1
CSVVLPGGGNQPQHF TGCAGCGTTGTCCTGCCGGGCGGGGGCAATCAGCCCCAGCATTTT TRBV29-1 - - TRBJ1-5
CASSNRGFLAFF TGTGCCAGCAGTAACAGGGGTTTCTTGGCTTTCTTT TRBV28 TRBD1 few TRBJ1-1
CASRYTGTGFNEQFF TGTGCCAGCAGGTATACCGGGACAGGGTTCAATGAGCAGTTCTTC TRBV12-3/TRBV12-4 TRBD1 - TRBJ2-1
CASSFGQGNEQFF TGCGCCAGCAGCTTTGGACAGGGCAATGAGCAGTTCTTC TRBV5-1 TRBD1 - TRBJ2-1
CASSLGDASYEQYF TGCGCCAGCAGCTTGGGGGACGCCTCCTACGAGCAGTACTTC TRBV5-1 - few TRBJ2-7
CASSLNLEQFF TGTGCCAGCAGCTTGAACCTTGAGCAGTTCTTC TRBV5-5 - - TRBJ2-1
CSVERTGLNTEAFF TGCAGCGTTGAAAGGACAGGTTTGAACACTGAAGCTTTCTTT TRBV29-1 TRBD1 - TRBJ1-1
CSASMGPETQYF TGCAGTGCTAGTATGGGGCCAGAGACCCAGTACTTC TRBV20-1 - few TRBJ2-5
CATSDSTNQPQHF TGTGCCACCAGTGATTCAACGAATCAGCCCCAGCATTTT TRBV24-1 - once TRBJ1-5
CASSMDRGGRNEQFF TGTGCCAGCAGTATGGACAGGGGAGGGAGGAATGAGCAGTTCTTC TRBV7-8 TRBD1 few TRBJ2-1
CASSSPGLALYEQYF TGTGCCAGCAGCTCGCCGGGACTAGCTCTATACGAGCAGTACTTC TRBV7-2 TRBD2 many TRBJ2-7
CAGNPRGETQYF TGTGCCGGCAATCCGAGGGGAGAGACCCAGTACTTC TRBV6-2/TRBV6-3 - - TRBJ2-5
CATSGIRDYEQYF TGTGCCACCAGTGGGATCAGGGACTACGAGCAGTACTTC TRBV24-1 - few TRBJ2-7
CSVASSGSTGELFF TGCAGCGTTGCATCTAGCGGGAGCACCGGGGAGCTGTTTTTT TRBV29-1 TRBD2 - TRBJ2-2
CASGLGGTVNTEAFF TGTGCTAGTGGTTTGGGCGGGACAGTGAACACTGAAGCTTTCTTT TRBV12-5 TRBD1 - TRBJ1-1
CASSFSAGANVLTF TGTGCCAGCAGCTTCTCGGCTGGGGCCAACGTCCTGACTTTC TRBV7-9 - few TRBJ2-6
CASSPPPGYTF TGTGCCAGCAGTCCTCCTCCTGGCTACACCTTC TRBV28 - few TRBJ1-2
CASRDTGGMGETQYF TGCGCCAGCAGGGATACAGGGGGAATGGGAGAGACCCAGTACTTC TRBV5-1 TRBD1 few TRBJ2-5
CASSPRTASSEAFF TGTGCCAGCAGTCCAAGGACAGCATCCTCTGAAGCTTTCTTT TRBV2 - few TRBJ1-1
CSVEDLADVYSNTEAFF TGCAGCGTTGAAGACCTGGCAGACGTTTACTCGAACACTGAAGCTTTCTTT TRBV29-1 - - TRBJ1-1
CASSVAIGTNTGELFF TGTGCCAGCAGCGTAGCGATCGGTACGAACACCGGGGAGCTGTTTTTT TRBV9 - - TRBJ2-2
CASSLEPGTEAFF TGTGCCAGCAGCTTAGAACCTGGGACTGAAGCTTTCTTT TRBV7-9 - - TRBJ1-1
CSASGLFNNEQFF TGCAGTGCTTCGGGACTTTTCAACAATGAGCAGTTCTTC TRBV20-1 - - TRBJ2-1
CASSDTKQAFRTQYF TGTGCCAGCAGCGATACGAAACAGGCATTTAGGACGCAGTATTTT TRBV7-2 - - TRBJ2-3
CSARPGAENQPQHF TGCAGTGCTAGACCAGGGGCTGAGAATCAGCCCCAGCATTTT TRBV20-1 - few TRBJ1-5
CSARSGVGEGKLGNTIYF TGCAGTGCTAGATCGGGTGTGGGGGAAGGGAAATTAGGAAACACCATATATTTT TRBV20-1 - few TRBJ1-3
CANPSGGGDEQYF TGTGCCAACCCCTCGGGGGGAGGCGACGAGCAGTACTTC TRBV12-3/TRBV12-4 TRBD2 - TRBJ2-7
CASSQEEGSGTQYF TGCGCCAGCAGCCAAGAAGAGGGCAGCGGGACCCAGTACTTC TRBV4-1 - few TRBJ2-5
CATSRQNTDSYF TGTGCCACCAGCAGACAAAACACTGATAGCTACTTC TRBV15 - - TRBJ2-1
CASSPGGVAFF TGTGCCAGCAGCCCTGGGGGAGTAGCTTTCTTT TRBV7-9 - few TRBJ1-1